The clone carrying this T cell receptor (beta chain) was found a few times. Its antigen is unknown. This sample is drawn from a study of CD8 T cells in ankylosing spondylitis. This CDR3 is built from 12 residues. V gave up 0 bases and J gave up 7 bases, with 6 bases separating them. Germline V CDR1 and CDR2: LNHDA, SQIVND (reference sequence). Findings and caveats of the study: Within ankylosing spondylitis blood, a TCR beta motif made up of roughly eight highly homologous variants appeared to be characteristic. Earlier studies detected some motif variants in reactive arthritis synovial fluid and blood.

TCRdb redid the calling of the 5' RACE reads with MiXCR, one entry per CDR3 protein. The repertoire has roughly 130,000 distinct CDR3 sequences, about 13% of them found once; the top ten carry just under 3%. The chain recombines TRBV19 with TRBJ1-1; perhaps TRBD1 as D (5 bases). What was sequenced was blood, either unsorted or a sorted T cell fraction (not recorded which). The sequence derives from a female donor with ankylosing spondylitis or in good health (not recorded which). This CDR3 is CASSIERGEAFF. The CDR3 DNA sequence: TGTGCCAGTAGTATAGAAAGGGGTGAAGCTTTCTTT.